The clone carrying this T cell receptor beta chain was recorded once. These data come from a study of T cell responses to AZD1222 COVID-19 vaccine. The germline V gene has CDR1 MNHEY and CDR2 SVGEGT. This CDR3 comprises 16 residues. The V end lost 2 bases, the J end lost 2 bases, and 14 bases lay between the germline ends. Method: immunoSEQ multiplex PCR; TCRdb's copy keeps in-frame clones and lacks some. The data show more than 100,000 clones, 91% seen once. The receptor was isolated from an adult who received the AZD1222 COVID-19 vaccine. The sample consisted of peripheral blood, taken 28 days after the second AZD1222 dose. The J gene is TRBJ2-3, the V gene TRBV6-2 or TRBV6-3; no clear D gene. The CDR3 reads CASSYRSSRSTDTQYF. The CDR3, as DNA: TGTGCCAGCAGTTACCGGTCCTCCCGGTCCACAGATACGCAGTATTTT.